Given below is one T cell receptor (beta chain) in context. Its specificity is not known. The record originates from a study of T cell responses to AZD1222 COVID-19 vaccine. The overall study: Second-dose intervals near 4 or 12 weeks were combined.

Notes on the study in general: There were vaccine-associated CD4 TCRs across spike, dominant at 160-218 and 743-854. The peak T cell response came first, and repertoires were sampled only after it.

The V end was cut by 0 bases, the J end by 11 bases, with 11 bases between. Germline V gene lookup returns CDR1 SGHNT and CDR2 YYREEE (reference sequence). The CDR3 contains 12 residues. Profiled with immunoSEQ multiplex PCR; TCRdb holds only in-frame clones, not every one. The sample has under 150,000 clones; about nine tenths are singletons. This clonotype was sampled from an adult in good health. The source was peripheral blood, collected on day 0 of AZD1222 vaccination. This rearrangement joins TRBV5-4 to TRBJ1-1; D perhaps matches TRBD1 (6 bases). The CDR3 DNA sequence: TGTGCCAGCAGCTTGGGAGGGGGTCAGGCTTTCTTT. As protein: CASSLGGGQAFF. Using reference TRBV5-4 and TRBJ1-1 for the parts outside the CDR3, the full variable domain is ETGVTQSPTHLIKTRGQQVTLRCSSQSGHNTVSWYQQALGQGPQFIFQYYREEENGRGNFPPRFSGLQFPNYSSELNVNALELDDSALYLCASSLGGGQAFFGQGTRLTVV.